Below, 10 T cell receptor beta chains from the same sample are listed, as sequenced in a study of blood T cell repertoires in COVID-19. Clones were read by immunoSEQ multiplex PCR, and TCRdb kept only the in-frame ones, dropping some. The profile shows hundreds of thousands of clones, about 85% of them singletons. Source material: peripheral blood. These TCRs come from a woman of 80 years or more with active or convalescent COVID-19.

This clone was picked up one time. The CDR3 nucleotides are TGTGCCAGCAATAAACAGGGGACCCGCACAGATACGCAGTATTTT. Translating it yields CASNKQGTRTDTQYF. This chain links TRBV2 with TRBJ2-3; TRBD1 matches 7 bases. Germline V gene lookup returns CDR1 SNHLY and CDR2 FYNNEI. The length of the CDR3 is 15 residues. Trimming cost V 7 bases and J 1 base; bases outside gene matches: 8.

This chain uses TRBV7-2 with TRBJ1-1; 7 bases fit TRBD1. The CDR3 covers 14 residues. The germline CDR1 and CDR2 sequences are SGHTA and FQGNSA. V trimming: 5 bases; J trimming: 0 bases; junction bases outside the gene matches: 3. Here the CDR3 DNA reads TGTGCCAGCAGCAAGACAGGGTTGAACACTGAAGCTTTCTTT. Translated, it gives CASSKTGLNTEAFF.

V and J are TRBV18 and TRBJ2-7; D might be TRBD1 (5 bases). Germline lookup yields CDR1 KGHSH and CDR2 LQKENI. CDR3 length: 14 residues. The V and J ends lost 0 bases and 7 bases respectively, with 13 bases between them. The CDR3 region has the DNA TGTGCCAGCTCACCACCTGGGGCGCCCTGGGAGCAGTACTTC. This sequence encodes CASSPPGAPWEQYF.

The rearrangement joins TRBV18 to TRBJ2-1; D may be TRBD1 (6 bases). CDR3 length: 17 residues. V lost 3 bases and J lost 4, with 19 bases in between. Germline CDR1 is KGHSH and CDR2 is LQKENI. The CDR3 reads CASSPGQGGADYNEQFF. Here the CDR3 DNA reads TGTGCCAGCTCACCTGGCCAAGGGGGAGCGGATTACAATGAGCAGTTCTTC.

This sequence joins TRBV29-1 and TRBJ2-7; tentatively, D is TRBD1 (5 bases). The germline gives CDR1 SQVTM, CDR2 ANQGSEA. V was shortened by 0 bases and J by 1 base, with 10 bases between the two germline ends. The CDR3 totals 14 residues. CDR3 region: CSVEEFQGSYEQYF. CDR3 nucleotides: TGCAGCGTTGAAGAGTTTCAGGGTTCCTACGAGCAGTACTTC.

With respect to this clone: The same CDR3 arises from other DNA sequences in this sample as well. This rearrangement joins TRBV28 to TRBJ2-3, with 7 positions matching TRBD1. This CDR3 spans 15 amino acids. CDR1 MDHEN and CDR2 SYDVKM come from the germline V gene. The ends lost 1 base at V and 1 base at J; junction bases unmatched: 2. CDR3 loop: CASSLLGTGTDTQYF. As DNA, the CDR3 is TGTGCCAGCAGTTTATTAGGGACAGGCACAGATACGCAGTATTTT. The full variable domain, rest sourced from reference TRBV28 and TRBJ2-3, is DVKVTQSSRYLVKRTGEKVFLECVQDMDHENMFWYRQDPGLGLRLIYFSYDVKMKEKGDIPEGYSVSREKKERFSLILESASTNQTSMYLCASSLLGTGTDTQYFGPGTRLTVL.

J is TRBJ2-7 and V is TRBV7-8, with 10 nucleotides matching TRBD2. Germline CDR1 SGHVS, CDR2 FQNEAQ. CDR3 length: 15 residues. Germline trimming cut 1 base from V and 4 bases from J; bases unmatched to any gene: 4. CDR3 protein: CASSLDSGGNYEQYF. CDR3 in DNA: TGTGCCAGCAGCTTAGATAGCGGGGGGAATTACGAGCAGTACTTC.

The rearrangement uses TRBV6-5 and TRBJ2-7; D is uncertain. Germline CDR1 MNHEY, CDR2 SVGAGI. CDR3 size: 15 residues. Trimming cost V 0 bases and J 2 bases, with 11 bases left between them. This chain's CDR3 is CASSYSGTAPYEQYF. In nucleotides, the CDR3 is TGTGCCAGCAGTTACTCAGGAACAGCTCCCTACGAGCAGTACTTC.

This clone was counted a single time. The genes are TRBV25-1 and TRBJ2-2, with D maybe TRBD1 (5 bases). This CDR3 is built from 16 residues. The germline V gene has CDR1 MGHDK and CDR2 SYGVNS. V shed 1 base and J shed 4 bases, with 13 bases lying between them. In DNA, the CDR3 is TGTGCCAGCAGTGAATCACCAGGGCGTGGCACCGGGGAGCTGTTTTTT. As protein: CASSESPGRGTGELFF.

This clone came up once. The chain is built from TRBV2 and TRBJ1-4; D not resolved. Deletions cut 5 bases from V and 5 bases from J, with 12 bases between. The V gene's germline CDR1 is SNHLY and CDR2 FYNNEI. This CDR3 spans 14 amino acids. This CDR3 is CASSLLITNEKLFF. In DNA, the CDR3 is TGTGCCAGCAGTCTCCTAATCACGAATGAAAAACTGTTTTTT.